A selection of T cell receptor beta chains follows, all from one sample in a study of control samples from healthy donors and cancer patients. Profiled with immunoSEQ multiplex PCR; TCRdb holds only in-frame clones, not every one. The sample contains about 110,000 clones, 75% to 90% of which appear only once. Sequencing input: blood. The receptors here all came from a woman aged 45-60 years in good health. CDR3s leave out the opening cysteine and the closing phenylalanine or tryptophan.

TRBV2	TRBJ2-1	ARGLAGGGGQF
TRBV24-1	TRBJ2-3	ATSDLNRPSTDTQY
TRBV24-1	TRBJ2-1	ATSDLPGTTKTSSYNEQF
TRBV6-6	TRBJ1-1	ASSYPAEESTEAF
TRBV19	TRBJ1-2	ASRSGGDGYT
TRBV12-3/TRBV12-4	TRBJ1-5	ASSLGQGLPQH
TRBV5-1	TRBJ2-2	ASSPLATGELF
TRBV29-1	TRBJ2-4	SADVGQGNIQY
TRBV10-1	TRBJ2-7	ASRDSGGYEQY
TRBV18	TRBJ1-5	ASSPDGDQPQH
TRBV6-5	TRBJ2-1	ASSYSKAANEQF
TRBV7-9	TRBJ2-5	ASSLVWEETQY
TRBV7-9	TRBJ1-5	ASSHTGLDQPQH
TRBV28	TRBJ2-1	ASSLFRRPYNEQF
TRBV21-1	TRBJ2-7	ASSNRDRETYEQY
TRBV18	TRBJ2-3	ASSRDRGGTDTQY
TRBV4-1	TRBJ2-5	ASSQVIAPSETQY
TRBV30	TRBJ2-3	AWTPGADTQY
TRBV11-3	TRBJ2-3	ASSLASTDTQY
TRBV30	TRBJ1-5	AWTGHNQPQH
TRBV12-5	TRBJ1-3	ASGFPSTQGPGNTIY
TRBV7-2	TRBJ2-3	ASRAKGGTQY